These 32 T cell receptor beta chains share one sample of origin, sequenced in a study of radiotherapy plus CTLA-4 blockade in lung cancer. Libraries were prepared by immunoSEQ multiplex PCR; TCRdb keeps only in-frame clonotypes and omits some of them. This table has 70,000 to 90,000 clones, more than 85% appearing once. Sequencing used peripheral blood, obtained from a patient treated with radiotherapy plus ipilimumab. These receptors came from a human donor with non-small cell lung cancer who had stable disease on radiotherapy plus ipilimumab.

The V call is TRBV7-8, the J call TRBJ2-4; D remains ambiguous. The germline gives CDR1 SGHVS, CDR2 FQNEAQ. The CDR3 has 14 amino acids. Trimming pared 2 bases from V and 9 bases from J, leaving 14 bases between. As DNA, the CDR3 is TGTGCCAGCAGCTTAAGGGTGGGCCAGGCCATTCAGTACTTC. It is translated as CASSLRVGQAIQYF.

The chain uses TRBV10-1 and TRBJ2-3; D unresolved. The V end was cut by 2 bases, the J end by 8 bases, with 8 bases between. CDR3 size: 12 residues. Germline V gene sequence: CDR1 WNHNN, CDR2 SYGVQD (reference sequence). The CDR3 spells CASSEKSGTQYF. The DNA of the CDR3 is TGCGCCAGCAGTGAGAAATCGGGTACGCAGTATTTT.

This clone was seen a few times. This chain joins TRBV30 and TRBJ1-3; no clear D gene. Per germline, CDR1 GTSNPN and CDR2 SVGIG (reference sequence). The ends were cut back, 0 bases at V and 0 bases at J, with 3 bases in the middle. The CDR3 has 13 residues. DNA for the CDR3: TGTGCCTGGAGTGTATCCTCTGGAAACACCATATATTTT. Translated, it gives CAWSVSSGNTIYF. Based on the CDR3 plus reference TRBV30 and TRBJ1-3, the full variable domain is SQTIHQWPATLVQPVGSPLSLECTVEGTSNPNLYWYRQAAGRGLQLLFYSVGIGQISSEVPQNLSASRPQDRQFILSSKKLLLSDSGFYLCAWSVSSGNTIYFGEGSWLTVV.

The chain links TRBV15 to TRBJ2-2; 9 nucleotides match TRBD2. The CDR3 extends over 18 amino acids. The ends lost 3 bases at V and 1 base at J; junction bases unmatched: 9. The germline gives CDR1 LNHNV, CDR2 YYDKDF (reference sequence). The CDR3 spells CATSSGGLLAGNTGELFF. CDR3 in DNA: TGTGCCACCAGCAGTGGAGGCTTACTAGCGGGGAACACCGGGGAGCTGTTTTTT.

The CDR3 spells CASSLGGTRKAYEQYF. CDR3 coding DNA: TGTGCCAGCAGCTTAGGAGGCACTAGAAAGGCCTACGAGCAGTACTTC. This sequence joins TRBV11-2 and TRBJ2-5; D might be TRBD2 (5 bases). The DNA end is a closer match to TRBJ2-7, so the J assignment may be wrong. The CDR3 totals 16 residues. CDR1 is SGHAT, CDR2 FQNNGV, per germline.

The rearrangement joins TRBV19 to TRBJ2-3, with TRBD2 identical over 16 bases. V lost 5 bases and J lost 5; bases outside the gene matches: 4. CDR3 length: 16 amino acids. Germline CDR1 is LNHDA and CDR2 is SQIVND (reference sequence). In DNA, the CDR3 is TGTGCCAGTAGTGCCGGGACTAGCGGGAGGGTAGATACGCAGTATTTT. This sequence encodes CASSAGTSGRVDTQYF.

This chain links TRBV28 with TRBJ2-1; maybe TRBD2 (6 bases). The CDR3 is made up of 15 amino acids. V was pared by 6 bases and J by 6 bases, with 18 bases between. Germline values: CDR1 MDHEN, CDR2 SYDVKM. The CDR3 nucleotides are TGTGCCAGCAGGTCAGGCGGAGGGATTTTCAATGAGCAGTTCTTC. Its protein product is CASRSGGGIFNEQFF.

This clone was seen only once. This rearrangement joins TRBV5-6 to TRBJ1-2; a weak D match, TRBD1 (5 bases). CDR1 and CDR2 (germline): SGHDT, YYEEEE. Deletions cut 0 bases from V and 0 bases from J, with 12 bases between. The CDR3 spans 16 residues. The CDR3 spells CASSLVHRTSNYGYTF. The CDR3, as DNA: TGTGCCAGCAGCTTGGTCCACAGGACCTCTAACTATGGCTACACCTTC.

This chain joins TRBV29-1 and TRBJ2-7; 13 positions agree with TRBD2. V lost 4 bases, J lost 3 bases, and 6 bases stayed unmatched. The V gene's germline CDR1 is SQVTM and CDR2 ANQGSEA. The CDR3 sequence is 15 residues long. The CDR3 loop is CSVVRTSGRSYEQYF. In nucleotides, the CDR3 is TGCAGCGTTGTAAGGACTAGCGGGAGAAGCTACGAGCAGTACTTC.

The V and J genes are TRBV5-1 and TRBJ2-7, with D perhaps matching TRBD1 or TRBD2 (5 bases each). Germline values: CDR1 SGHRS, CDR2 YFSETQ. Between the trimmed V and J ends, which lost 5 bases and 0 bases, there was a span of 18 bases. The CDR3 extends over 16 amino acids. The CDR3 nucleotides read TGCGCCAGCAGTCCTCTTGCCGGGACGTCCTCCTACGAGCAGTACTTC. Translating it yields CASSPLAGTSSYEQYF.

The genes are TRBV27 and TRBJ2-2, with D possibly matching TRBD2 (5 bases). V dropped 6 bases and J dropped 0 bases, with 5 bases sitting between them. Per the germline V gene, CDR1 is MNHEY and CDR2 is SMNVEV (reference sequence). The CDR3 length is 13 residues. In nucleotides, the CDR3 is TGTGCCAGCAGCGGGACGAACACCGGGGAGCTGTTTTTT. This codes for CASSGTNTGELFF.

The chain is built from TRBV4-1 and TRBJ2-3; D is possibly TRBD1 (5 bases). Germline loops: CDR1 MGHRA, CDR2 YSYEKL. The V end lost 0 bases, the J end lost 5 bases, and 12 bases lay between the germline ends. The CDR3 is made up of 15 amino acids. CDR3 in amino acids: CASSQEVGPRDTQYF. CDR3 DNA: TGCGCCAGCAGCCAAGAGGTGGGGCCGAGAGATACGCAGTATTTT.

The chain employs TRBV27 and TRBJ2-3; D ambiguous. Germline-derived CDR1 and CDR2 are MNHEY and SMNVEV (reference sequence). The CDR3 loop spans 16 amino acids. The ends were cut back, 6 bases at V and 4 bases at J, with 20 bases in the middle. The CDR3 spells CASSRRTGLLPDTQYF. CDR3 DNA sequence: TGTGCCAGCAGCCGACGGACGGGTCTGCTCCCAGATACGCAGTATTTT.

The chain couples TRBV27 to TRBJ1-6; D is unresolved. This CDR3 comprises 15 residues. Per the germline V gene, CDR1 is MNHEY and CDR2 is SMNVEV (reference sequence). V shed 3 bases and J shed 6 bases, with 12 bases lying between them. The CDR3 DNA is TGTGCCAGCAGTTTGTTGGATGTCGTTAATTCACCCCTCCACTTT. Its protein is CASSLLDVVNSPLHF.

Concerning this clone: One end of the junction varies from germline; a read error may be responsible. The genes are TRBV10-1 and TRBJ2-7, with no clear D. Germline V gene sequence: CDR1 WNHNN, CDR2 SYGVQD (reference sequence). The CDR3 extends over 13 amino acids. This chain's CDR3 is CASIQDRVHDQYF. CDR3 in DNA: TGCGCCAGCATTCAGGACCGCGTCCACGACCAGTACTTC.

The J gene is TRBJ1-2, the V gene TRBV28, with D perhaps TRBD1 (5 bases). The CDR3 is 14 amino acids. Trimming took 7 bases from V and 4 from J, leaving 16 bases between them. Germline lookup yields CDR1 MDHEN and CDR2 SYDVKM. The CDR3 here is CASTSRRGVYGYTF. The CDR3 DNA reads as TGTGCCAGCACCTCGAGAAGGGGCGTCTATGGCTACACCTTC.

This chain uses TRBV10-3 with TRBJ1-3; possibly TRBD1 for D (5 bases). Germline V CDR1 and CDR2: ENHRY, SYGVKD. CDR3 length: 16 residues. V shed 8 bases and J shed 0 bases, with 17 bases lying between them. CDR3 sequence reads: CAIRGGVYDSGNTIYF. CDR3 nucleotide sequence: TGTGCCATCCGGGGGGGGGTCTATGACTCTGGAAACACCATATATTTT.

Written as DNA, the CDR3 is TGTGCCAGCAGCTTTGGGGACAGCCTAGATACGCAGTATTTT. This translates into CASSFGDSLDTQYF. The chain uses TRBV11-2 and TRBJ2-3; TRBD1 agrees at 7 bases. From germline, CDR1 is SGHAT and CDR2 FQNNGV. CDR3 length: 14 residues. The J segment lost 5 bases and the V segment lost 3 bases, leaving 5 bases of the junction unmatched.

The chain couples TRBV19 to TRBJ2-5, with D possibly being TRBD2 (6 bases). CDR3 length: 14 residues. Trimming left V 1 base short and J 3 bases short, with 9 bases between. Germline assignment: CDR1 LNHDA and CDR2 SQIVND (reference sequence). CDR3 region: CASSIAGAKETQYF. As DNA, the CDR3 is TGTGCCAGTAGTATAGCGGGAGCAAAAGAGACCCAGTACTTC.

Only one count was recorded for this clone. The chain has TRBV6-1 and TRBJ1-5; D call uncertain. The germline V and J ends were trimmed by 3 bases and 7 bases, with 16 bases remaining between them. The germline gives CDR1 MNHNS, CDR2 SASEGT. The CDR3 has 15 amino acids. The CDR3 DNA reads TGTGCCAGCAGTGACCTACGGGGAACGGGCCAGCCCCAGCATTTT. Encoded protein: CASSDLRGTGQPQHF.

This chain connects TRBV11-3 to TRBJ2-2; 7 bases are shared with TRBD2. V lost 5 bases and J lost 5; bases outside the gene matches: 8. Germline-derived CDR1 and CDR2 are SGHNT and YENEEA. The CDR3 loop spans 15 amino acids. CDR3: CASSASGRSTGELFF. The CDR3 DNA reads as TGTGCCAGCAGCGCATCCGGGAGGTCGACCGGGGAGCTGTTTTTT.

This clone was detected only a few times. V gene TRBV5-1 combines with J gene TRBJ1-3, with 10 bases matching TRBD1. V lost 0 bases, J lost 2 bases, and 5 bases stayed unmatched. CDR1 SGHRS and CDR2 YFSETQ come from the germline V gene. The CDR3 totals 17 residues. Written as DNA, the CDR3 is TGCGCCAGCAGCTTGGCCGGAGGACAGGGGGCTGGAAACACCATATATTTT. Protein sequence: CASSLAGGQGAGNTIYF.

The chain recombines TRBV6-5 with TRBJ2-1, with 10 bases lining up with TRBD2. The CDR3 has 15 residues. Per the germline V gene, CDR1 is MNHEY and CDR2 is SVGAGI. V shed 6 bases, J shed 6 bases, and the junction held 8 bases outside the gene matches. The CDR3 here is CASSLLSGGANEQFF. As DNA, the CDR3 is TGTGCCAGCAGCTTACTGAGCGGGGGGGCCAATGAGCAGTTCTTC.

This chain joins TRBV13 and TRBJ2-1; D gene uncertain. Trimming shortened V by 0 bases and J by 8 bases, and 11 bases separated the two germline ends. CDR1 is PRHDT and CDR2 is FYEKMQ in the germline V gene (reference sequence). The CDR3 has 14 amino acids. The CDR3 DNA reads TGTGCCAGCAGCTTAGGCCTCAAGAGCGATGAGCAGTTCTTC. Protein sequence: CASSLGLKSDEQFF.

The rearrangement uses TRBV7-9 and TRBJ1-6; no definite D call. The CDR3 loop spans 17 amino acids. Trimming removed 2 bases from V and 2 bases from J, with 13 bases in between. Germline assignment: CDR1 SEHNR and CDR2 FQNEAQ (reference sequence). The CDR3 reads CASSLPSSGAYNSPLHF. The DNA for the CDR3 is TGTGCCAGCAGCTTACCCTCCTCCGGGGCCTATAATTCACCCCTCCACTTT.

This sequence joins TRBV6-5 and TRBJ2-5, with 10 bases matching TRBD1. Germline-derived CDR1 and CDR2 are MNHEY and SVGAGI. Trimming took 5 bases from V and 3 from J; bases not matched to a gene: 6. There are 15 residues in the CDR3. The CDR3 protein is CASSSTGTGEETQYF. CDR3 coding DNA: TGTGCCAGCAGTAGCACTGGGACAGGGGAAGAGACCCAGTACTTC.

The table lists this clone with a few counts. This chain connects TRBV28 to TRBJ1-5, with 8 bases fitting TRBD1. V lost 6 bases and J lost 8; bases outside the gene matches: 6. The CDR3 has 13 amino acids. The germline V gene has CDR1 MDHEN and CDR2 SYDVKM. CDR3 amino acids: CASRSGGREPQHF. As DNA, the CDR3 is TGTGCCAGCAGGTCAGGGGGCAGGGAGCCCCAGCATTTT.

V usage is TRBV9 and J usage is TRBJ1-1; unclear D gene. Germline V gene sequence: CDR1 SGDLS, CDR2 YYNGEE. The CDR3 extends over 15 amino acids. The V end was cut by 0 bases, the J end by 0 bases, with 9 bases between. The CDR3 loop reads CASSVGNTVNTEAFF. DNA for the CDR3: TGTGCCAGCAGCGTAGGTAACACGGTGAACACTGAAGCTTTCTTT.

The V and J genes are TRBV27 and TRBJ2-1; D is ambiguous. This CDR3 comprises 14 residues. CDR1 MNHEY and CDR2 SMNVEV come from the germline V gene (reference sequence). V shed 8 bases and J shed 0 bases, with 11 bases lying between them. In DNA form, the CDR3 reads TGTGCCAGCCGGGCTAGGGCCTCCTACAATGAGCAGTTCTTC. Translated, it gives CASRARASYNEQFF.

Only a few counts were recorded for this clone. The rearrangement joins TRBV30 to TRBJ1-1; D perhaps matches TRBD1 (5 bases). V was pared by 3 bases and J by 8 bases, with 19 bases between. CDR3 length: 14 residues. CDR1 is GTSNPN, CDR2 SVGIG, per germline (reference sequence). CDR3 sequence (DNA): TGTGCCTGGAGGGCTCCCCCGGGACGCTGGGAAGCTTTCTTT. This gives the protein CAWRAPPGRWEAFF.

The table lists this clone with a few counts. The CDR3 region has the DNA TGTGCCAGCAGTGATAGGCAGGGGAATCAGCCCCAGCATTTT. It encodes CASSDRQGNQPQHF. V is TRBV2 and J is TRBJ1-5, with D possibly TRBD1 on 6 matching bases. The CDR3 totals 14 residues. CDR1 SNHLY and CDR2 FYNNEI come from the germline V gene. V lost 3 bases to trimming and J lost 4 bases, with 10 bases between them. The variable domain in full, with the rest retrieved from reference TRBV2 and TRBJ1-5, is EPEVTQTPSHQVTQMGQEVILRCVPISNHLYFYWYRQILGQKVEFLVSFYNNEISEKSEIFDDQFSVERPDGSNFTLKIRSTKLEDSAMYFCASSDRQGNQPQHFGDGTRLSIL.

The chain combines TRBV2 with TRBJ2-7, with 9 bases lining up with TRBD1. V lost 5 bases and J lost 2; bases outside the gene matches: 4. CDR1 SNHLY and CDR2 FYNNEI come from the germline V gene. The length of the CDR3 is 14 residues. The CDR3 is CASSYRDRAYEQYF. CDR3 nucleotides: TGTGCCAGCAGTTACCGGGACAGGGCCTACGAGCAGTACTTC.